Shown below are 26 T cell receptor beta chains from a single sample sequenced in a study of OX40 agonist ivuxolimab in advanced cancers. Libraries were made using the immunoSEQ multiplex PCR assay. In TCRdb, the immuneACCESS table is reduced to in-frame sequences with V and J assigned. These tables do not hold every clone; where another copy was compared, an unresolved V gene accounts for under half, and the others remain unexplained. This sample is represented by tens of thousands of clones; approximately 86% of them were singletons. Clones ranked in the top ten supply approximately 2.8% of the sample. The specimen was CD4+ or CD8+ T cells sorted from blood, collected in a trial of the OX40 agonist ivuxolimab. These receptors originate from an adult with an advanced solid tumor such as melanoma, head and neck, liver or kidney cancer.

The V call is TRBV11-2, the J call TRBJ2-7; D possibly corresponds to TRBD1 (6 bases). The CDR3 totals 14 residues. Per germline, CDR1 SGHAT and CDR2 FQNNGV. Trimming cost V 1 base and J 2 bases, with 9 bases left between them. The CDR3 DNA sequence: TGTGCCAGCAGCTTAGCGGGACACACCTACGAGCAGTACTTC. Translating it yields CASSLAGHTYEQYF.

This clone was recorded only once. The rearrangement links TRBV6-5 to TRBJ2-7; 9 bases are shared with TRBD1. Looked up from germline, CDR1 is MNHEY and CDR2 is SVGAGI. This CDR3 spans 14 amino acids. V lost 8 bases to trimming and J lost 5 bases; unmatched junction nucleotides: 10. In DNA, the CDR3 is TGTGCCAGCGGGCCCGGGACAGGGCGGGACGAGCAGTACTTC. Amino acids: CASGPGTGRDEQYF.

This chain joins TRBV7-9 and TRBJ1-1, with D possibly TRBD1 on 5 matching bases. Germline values: CDR1 SEHNR, CDR2 FQNEAQ (reference sequence). V lost 2 bases and J lost 7, with 14 bases in between. The CDR3 contains 14 residues. The CDR3 bases are TGTGCCAGCAGCTTAAATGGGGACGGAGATGAAGCTTTCTTT. Translated: CASSLNGDGDEAFF. The entire variable domain, with the rest obtained from reference TRBV7-9 and TRBJ1-1, is as follows: DTGVSQNPRHKITKRGQNVTFRCDPISEHNRLYWYRQTLGQGPEFLTYFQNEAQLEKSRLLSDRFSAERPKGSFSTLEIQRTEQGDSAMYLCASSLNGDGDEAFFGQGTRLTVV.

The V call is TRBV6-1, the J call TRBJ1-2; 12 bases align to TRBD1. Germline V gives CDR1 MNHNS, CDR2 SASEGT. J gave up 8 bases and V 2 bases, and 9 bases lay outside the gene matches. The CDR3 consists of 16 residues. The CDR3 reads CASSEQAGTGGEGYTF. CDR3 nucleotides: TGTGCCAGCAGTGAACAGGCCGGGACAGGGGGCGAGGGCTACACCTTC.

The table lists this clone with a few counts. The chain couples TRBV7-2 to TRBJ1-5; TRBD1 might be the D (6 bases). The CDR3 contains 17 residues. V was trimmed by 5 bases and J by 0 bases, leaving 17 bases between them. CDR1 is SGHTA and CDR2 is FQGNSA in the germline V gene. CDR3: CASSVSQGFGSNQPQHF. The CDR3 DNA reads TGTGCCAGCAGCGTCTCACAGGGCTTCGGTAGCAATCAGCCCCAGCATTTT.

The chain combines TRBV5-5 with TRBJ2-3; D ambiguous. Germline V lookup: CDR1 SGHKS, CDR2 YYEKEE (reference sequence). The CDR3 has 16 residues. V lost 2 bases, J lost 3 bases, and 16 bases lay in between. CDR3 amino acids: CASSFRIDRRTDTQYF. The CDR3 coding sequence is TGTGCCAGCAGCTTCCGGATTGACCGGCGGACAGATACGCAGTATTTT.

The rearrangement joins TRBV5-6 to TRBJ1-6, with TRBD1 as a possible D gene (5 bases). This CDR3 comprises 16 residues. CDR1 is SGHDT and CDR2 is YYEEEE in the germline V gene. Trimming left V 5 bases short and J 5 bases short, with 17 bases between. Here the CDR3 reads CASSLAGRRNNSPLHF. The CDR3 DNA sequence: TGTGCCAGCAGTTTAGCGGGACGGAGGAATAATTCACCCCTCCACTTT. The full variable domain, rest sourced from reference TRBV5-6 and TRBJ1-6, is DAGVTQSPTHLIKTRGQQVTLRCSPKSGHDTVSWYQQALGQGPQFIFQYYEEEERQRGNFPDRFSGHQFPNYSSELNVNALLLGDSALYLCASSLAGRRNNSPLHFGNGTRLTVT.

J is TRBJ2-1 and V is TRBV29-1; TRBD2 agrees at 13 bases. Germline CDR1 and CDR2: SQVTM and ANQGSEA. The CDR3 covers 16 residues. Trimming cost V 4 bases and J 0 bases; bases outside gene matches: 3. The CDR3 is CSVGGTSGTSYNEQFF. The DNA of the CDR3 is TGCAGCGTTGGAGGGACTAGCGGGACCTCCTACAATGAGCAGTTCTTC.

CDR3 residues: CASSKTSGEAGANVLTF. The CDR3 coding sequence is TGTGCCAGCAGTAAAACTAGCGGGGAAGCCGGGGCCAACGTCCTGACTTTC. The chain links TRBV27 to TRBJ2-6; 10 nucleotides agree with TRBD2. Trimming took 5 bases from V and 4 from J; bases not matched to a gene: 8. Germline-derived CDR1 and CDR2 are MNHEY and SMNVEV (reference sequence). The CDR3 loop spans 17 amino acids.

In this sample, this clone turned up a few times. The chain recombines TRBV5-1 with TRBJ2-7, with D tentatively TRBD1 or TRBD2 (5 bases each). The germline gives CDR1 SGHRS, CDR2 YFSETQ. The CDR3 spans 13 residues. The ends were cut back, 4 bases at V and 3 bases at J, with 11 bases in the middle. The chain's CDR3 is CASSVRDGYEQYF. The CDR3 DNA follows: TGCGCCAGCAGCGTCCGGGACGGCTACGAGCAGTACTTC. Using reference TRBV5-1 and TRBJ2-7 for the parts outside the CDR3, the full variable domain is KAGVTQTPRYLIKTRGQQVTLSCSPISGHRSVSWYQQTPGQGLQFLFEYFSETQRNKGNFPGRFSGRQFSNSRSEMNVSTLELGDSALYLCASSVRDGYEQYFGPGTRLTVT.

This clone has a single count. The chain combines TRBV15 with TRBJ1-1; D gene uncertain. The CDR3 is made up of 14 amino acids. Trimming cost V 3 bases and J 2 bases, with 10 bases left between them. Germline V gene sequence: CDR1 LNHNV, CDR2 YYDKDF (reference sequence). CDR3 in amino acids: CATSRDILNTEAFF. The DNA for the CDR3 is TGTGCCACCAGCAGGGATATACTTAACACTGAAGCTTTCTTT.

V usage is TRBV10-2 and J usage is TRBJ1-5, with D possibly TRBD1 on 5 matching bases. The ends were cut back, 6 bases at V and 3 bases at J, with 9 bases in the middle. Germline V gives CDR1 WSHSY, CDR2 SAAADI. CDR3 length equals 13 residues. The CDR3 region has the DNA TGCGCCAGCAGAGACAGCTTCAATCAGCCCCAGCATTTT. Translating gives CASRDSFNQPQHF.

This rearrangement joins TRBV9 to TRBJ2-1; TRBD2 matches 12 bases. CDR1 SGDLS and CDR2 YYNGEE come from the germline V gene. The CDR3 runs to 18 residues. The V gene end was trimmed by 3 bases and the J gene end by 4 bases; junction bases not matched to a gene: 11. The CDR3 DNA sequence: TGTGCCAGCAGCGCACAAGAGGGACTAGCGGGCGTTTACAATGAGCAGTTCTTC. This encodes CASSAQEGLAGVYNEQFF.

The chain couples TRBV5-1 to TRBJ1-4; no clear D. The ends were cut back, 4 bases at V and 4 bases at J, with 14 bases in the middle. The CDR3 contains 15 residues. Germline loops: CDR1 SGHRS, CDR2 YFSETQ. CDR3 nucleotides: TGCGCCAGCAGCCCCAGGACGGGGATTAATGAAAAACTGTTTTTT. Its translation: CASSPRTGINEKLFF.

V is TRBV29-1 and J is TRBJ2-7, with D uncertain. CDR1 SQVTM and CDR2 ANQGSEA come from the germline V gene. The CDR3 covers 12 residues. V was cut by 6 bases and J by 1 base, with 10 bases left in between. This chain's CDR3 is CSVGFGSYEQYF. Written as DNA, the CDR3 is TGCAGCGTCGGGTTTGGGTCCTACGAGCAGTACTTC.

The V call is TRBV30, the J call TRBJ1-1; no reliable D call. The CDR3 has 16 residues. Trimming took 0 bases from V and 1 from J, leaving 15 bases between them. Germline V gene data show CDR1 as GTSNPN and CDR2 as SVGIG (reference sequence). DNA of the CDR3: TGTGCCTGGAGTGTTCCCCGATATCGAGAGAACACTGAAGCTTTCTTT. This sequence encodes CAWSVPRYRENTEAFF.

This clone is a singleton in its sample. This chain connects TRBV11-3 to TRBJ2-5, with D maybe TRBD1 (6 bases). This CDR3 is built from 13 residues. Germline lookup yields CDR1 SGHNT and CDR2 YENEEA. Trimming removed 1 base from V and 7 bases from J, with 10 bases in between. In DNA form, the CDR3 reads TGTGCCAGCAGCTTAGTGGGGGCTGGGACCCAGTACTTC. Translating it yields CASSLVGAGTQYF.

This clone came up once. The rearrangement links TRBV30 to TRBJ1-4; 7 bases map to TRBD1. CDR1 GTSNPN and CDR2 SVGIG come from the germline V gene (reference sequence). Trimming at V came to 3 bases and at J to 8 bases, leaving 0 bases not matched to a gene. This CDR3 contains 11 residues. The chain's CDR3 is CAWRGGEKLFF. CDR3 in DNA: TGTGCCTGGAGAGGGGGCGAAAAACTGTTTTTT.

By share of the sample, this clone is medium-sized. V gene TRBV9 combines with J gene TRBJ2-7; 7 positions agree with TRBD1. V gave up 3 bases and J gave up 7 bases; unmatched junction bases: 10. The germline V gene encodes CDR1 SGDLS and CDR2 YYNGEE. CDR3 size: 14 residues. CDR3: CASSAGQVSWEQYF. CDR3 nucleotide sequence: TGTGCCAGCAGCGCCGGACAGGTTTCGTGGGAGCAGTACTTC.

The chain links TRBV18 to TRBJ2-1, with D maybe TRBD2 (5 bases). The length of the CDR3 is 15 residues. Germline V gene data show CDR1 as KGHSH and CDR2 as LQKENI. V was shortened by 3 bases and J by 0 bases, with 9 bases between the two germline ends. The CDR3 DNA follows: TGTGCCAGCTCACCTCCGGGGAGCTCCTACAATGAGCAGTTCTTC. This gives the protein CASSPPGSSYNEQFF. Together with reference TRBV18 and TRBJ2-1, the CDR3 gives the full variable domain: NAGVMQNPRHLVRRRGQEARLRCSPMKGHSHVYWYRQLPEEGLKFMVYLQKENIIDESGMPKERFSAEFPKEGPSILRIQQVVRGDSAAYFCASSPPGSSYNEQFFGPGTRLTVL.

The V and J genes are TRBV2 and TRBJ2-6; D possibly corresponds to TRBD1 (7 bases). The CDR3 covers 19 residues. Deletions cut 4 bases from V and 4 bases from J, with 23 bases between. The germline V gene has CDR1 SNHLY and CDR2 FYNNEI. The CDR3 region has the DNA TGTGCCAGCAGTGGCGGGACAGCAATAGCGGCGCCCGGGGCCAACGTCCTGACTTTC. This encodes CASSGGTAIAAPGANVLTF.

V usage is TRBV2 and J usage is TRBJ2-2, with D perhaps TRBD1 or TRBD2 (5 bases each). The CDR3 is 15 residues long. Germline V gives CDR1 SNHLY, CDR2 FYNNEI. Trimming took 5 bases from V and 1 from J, leaving 11 bases between them. The CDR3 DNA reads as TGTGCCAGCAGTCGGGACCTACAGAACACCGGGGAGCTGTTTTTT. As protein: CASSRDLQNTGELFF.

The chain is built from TRBV18 and TRBJ1-1; D unresolved. Trimming removed 4 bases at V and 2 bases at J, with 8 bases between. The CDR3 length is 13 residues. CDR1 and CDR2 (germline): KGHSH, LQKENI. CDR3 sequence reads: CASSLGPNTEAFF. The CDR3 DNA reads TGTGCCAGCTCACTCGGACCCAACACTGAAGCTTTCTTT.

The chain links TRBV27 to TRBJ1-3; D is possibly TRBD1 (5 bases). This CDR3 is built from 17 residues. Trimming took 8 bases from V and 0 from J, leaving 20 bases between them. Per germline, CDR1 MNHEY and CDR2 SMNVEV (reference sequence). CDR3 amino acids: CASPKVPGGGSGNTIYF. CDR3 in DNA: TGTGCCAGCCCAAAAGTTCCGGGGGGAGGCTCTGGAAACACCATATATTTT.

The chain recombines TRBV5-6 with TRBJ2-1; D uncertain. Germline V CDR1 and CDR2: SGHDT, YYEEEE. V gave up 3 bases and J gave up 5 bases, with 3 bases separating them. The CDR3 has 11 residues. The CDR3 sequence is CASSSHNEQFF. CDR3 DNA sequence: TGTGCCAGCAGCTCACACAATGAGCAGTTCTTC.

The chain uses TRBV29-1 and TRBJ1-3; 7 positions agree with TRBD1. Germline lookup yields CDR1 SQVTM and CDR2 ANQGSEA. After removal of 8 bases from V and 4 bases from J, the junction contained 8 bases not matched to a gene. CDR3 length: 13 amino acids. Written as DNA, the CDR3 is TGCAGCTTCCCACAGGGGCGGGGAAACACCATATATTTT. It codes for CSFPQGRGNTIYF.